The clone carrying this TCR beta chain was counted between two and nine times. The antigen remains undetermined. This sample was included in a study of beta chain features in type 1 diabetes. The whole isolated RNA underwent reverse transcription, so sequencing captured expressed TCRB transcripts. Sequenced by immunoSEQ multiplex PCR; TCRdb stores in-frame clones only, minus some. The data show around 300,000 clones, approximately 15% seen once. General study points: Patients with Type 1 diabetes showed moderately but significantly shorter TCRB CDR3s in all four CD4+ subsets.

Trimming shortened V by 2 bases and J by 0 bases, and 14 bases separated the two germline ends. Germline V gene sequence: CDR1 LNHDA, CDR2 SQIVND (reference sequence). The CDR3 contains 18 residues. The gene calls are TRBV19 and TRBJ2-6, with D hard to call. Source material: naive CD4+ T cells from blood. This receptor was identified in a man between 18 and 35 years old with type 1 diabetes. DNA of the CDR3: TGTGCCAGTAGTATATTTCTCGGTAGGAGCTCTGGGGCCAACGTCCTGACTTTC. Translation: CASSIFLGRSSGANVLTF.